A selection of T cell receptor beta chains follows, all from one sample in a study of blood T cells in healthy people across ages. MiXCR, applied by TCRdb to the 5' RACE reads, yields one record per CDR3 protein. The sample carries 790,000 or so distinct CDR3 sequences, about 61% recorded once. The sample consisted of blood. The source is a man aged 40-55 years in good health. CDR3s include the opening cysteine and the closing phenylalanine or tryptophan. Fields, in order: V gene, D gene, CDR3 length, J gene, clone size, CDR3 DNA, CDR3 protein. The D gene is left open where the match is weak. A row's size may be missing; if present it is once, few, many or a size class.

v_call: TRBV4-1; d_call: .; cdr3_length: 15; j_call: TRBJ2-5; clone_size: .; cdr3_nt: TGCGCCAGCAGCCGAATGACAGGAAATCGAGAGACCCAGTACTTC; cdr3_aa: CASSRMTGNRETQYF
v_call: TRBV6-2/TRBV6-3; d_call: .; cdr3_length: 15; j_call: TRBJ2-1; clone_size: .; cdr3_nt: TGTGCCAGCAGCCTCTTCCGGGACATACACAATGAGCAGTTCTTC; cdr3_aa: CASSLFRDIHNEQFF
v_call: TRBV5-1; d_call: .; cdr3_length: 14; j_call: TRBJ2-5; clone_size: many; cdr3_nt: TGCGCCAGCCGAAGGTCAGGGGTACAAGAGACCCAGTACTTC; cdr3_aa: CASRRSGVQETQYF
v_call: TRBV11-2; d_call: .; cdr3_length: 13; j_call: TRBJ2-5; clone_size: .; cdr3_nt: TGTGCCAGCAGCCCACAGGTCAAAGAGACCCAGTACTTC; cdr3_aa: CASSPQVKETQYF
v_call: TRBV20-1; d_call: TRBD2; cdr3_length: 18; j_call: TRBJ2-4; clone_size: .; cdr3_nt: TGCAGTGCTAGCGGGACTAGCGGGGGACTACTAGCCAAAAACATTCAGTACTTC; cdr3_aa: CSASGTSGGLLAKNIQYF
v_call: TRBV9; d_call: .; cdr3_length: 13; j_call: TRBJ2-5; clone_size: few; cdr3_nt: TGTGCCAGCAGCCTGCGACCTGTGGAGACCCAGTACTTC; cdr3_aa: CASSLRPVETQYF
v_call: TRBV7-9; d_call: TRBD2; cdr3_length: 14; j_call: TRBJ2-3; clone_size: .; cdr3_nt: TGTGCCAGCAGGGCTAGCGGGGACACAGATACGCAGTATTTT; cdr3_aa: CASRASGDTDTQYF
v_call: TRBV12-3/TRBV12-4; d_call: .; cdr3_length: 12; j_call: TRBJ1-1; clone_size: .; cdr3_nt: TGTGCCAGCAGTTTGGGTCCCCGTGAAGCTTTCTTT; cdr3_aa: CASSLGPREAFF
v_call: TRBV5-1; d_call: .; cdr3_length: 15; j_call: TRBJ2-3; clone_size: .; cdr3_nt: TGCGCCAGCAGCCCGCCGGGACGGAACACAGATACGCAGTATTTT; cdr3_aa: CASSPPGRNTDTQYF
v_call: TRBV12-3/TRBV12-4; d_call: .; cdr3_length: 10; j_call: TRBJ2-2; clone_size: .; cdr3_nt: TGTGCCAGCAGAGCCGGGGAGCTGTTTTTT; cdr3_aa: CASRAGELFF
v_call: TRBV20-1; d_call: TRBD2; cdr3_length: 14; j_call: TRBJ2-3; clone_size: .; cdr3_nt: TGCAGTGCCCTGACTAGCGTTGGGGCAGATACGCAGTATTTT; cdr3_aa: CSALTSVGADTQYF
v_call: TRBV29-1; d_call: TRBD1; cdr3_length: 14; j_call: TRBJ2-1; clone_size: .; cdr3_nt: TGCAGCGTCTCCGGGACAGCCGACTACAATGAGCAGTTCTTC; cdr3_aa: CSVSGTADYNEQFF
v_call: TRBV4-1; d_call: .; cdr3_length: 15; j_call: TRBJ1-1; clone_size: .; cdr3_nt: TGCGCCAGCAGCATACAAGGGGCAGGGAACACTGAAGCTTTCTTT; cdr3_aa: CASSIQGAGNTEAFF
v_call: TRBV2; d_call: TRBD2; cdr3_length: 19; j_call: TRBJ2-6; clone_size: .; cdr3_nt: TGTGCCAGCAGTGCCACTAGCGTGCGGACCCTCTCTGGGGCCAACGTCCTGACTTTC; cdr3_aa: CASSATSVRTLSGANVLTF
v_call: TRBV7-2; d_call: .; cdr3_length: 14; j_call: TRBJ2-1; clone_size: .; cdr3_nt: TGTGCCAGCAAAAAACGGGCAGCAGACAATGAGCAGTTCTTC; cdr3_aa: CASKKRAADNEQFF
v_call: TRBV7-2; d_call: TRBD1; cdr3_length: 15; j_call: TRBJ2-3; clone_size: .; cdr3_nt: TGTGCCAGCAGCTTAGGACAGGGGGTGAGAGATACGCAGTATTTT; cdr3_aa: CASSLGQGVRDTQYF
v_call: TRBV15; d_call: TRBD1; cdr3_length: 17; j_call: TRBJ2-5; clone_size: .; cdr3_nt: TGTGCCACCAGCACACGGACGGACAGGGATTATAGAGAGACCCAGTACTTC; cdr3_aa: CATSTRTDRDYRETQYF
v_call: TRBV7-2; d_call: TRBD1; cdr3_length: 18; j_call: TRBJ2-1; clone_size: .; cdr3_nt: TGTGCCAGCAGCTTAGCTCTGATCGGGACAGGCCTCTACAATGAGCAGTTCTTC; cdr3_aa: CASSLALIGTGLYNEQFF
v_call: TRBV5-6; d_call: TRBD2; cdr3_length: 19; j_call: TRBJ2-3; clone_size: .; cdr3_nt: TGTGCCAGCAGCGATCCGGGACTAGGGTCCCCTGCTAGCACAGATACGCAGTATTTT; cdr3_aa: CASSDPGLGSPASTDTQYF
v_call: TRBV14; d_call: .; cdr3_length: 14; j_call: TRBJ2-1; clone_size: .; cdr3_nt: TGTGCCAGCAGACGAGTGGGCTCCTACAATGAGCAGTTCTTC; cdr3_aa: CASRRVGSYNEQFF
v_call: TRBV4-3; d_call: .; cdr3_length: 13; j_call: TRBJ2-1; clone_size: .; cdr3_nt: TGCGCCAGCAGCCAAGAGATGGCCAATGAGCAGTTCTTC; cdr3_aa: CASSQEMANEQFF
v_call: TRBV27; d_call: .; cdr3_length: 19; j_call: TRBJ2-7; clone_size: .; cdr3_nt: TGTGCCAGCAGTTTTTTAGGGACAGGCTCATTAGCGGGCCCCCTCGAGCAGTACTTC; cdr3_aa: CASSFLGTGSLAGPLEQYF
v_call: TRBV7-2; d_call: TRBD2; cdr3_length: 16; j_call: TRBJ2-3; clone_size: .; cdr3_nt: TGTGCCAGCAGCTTAGGACTAGCGGGGTTCACAGATACGCAGTATTTT; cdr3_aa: CASSLGLAGFTDTQYF
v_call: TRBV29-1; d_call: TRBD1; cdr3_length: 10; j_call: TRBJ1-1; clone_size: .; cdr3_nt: TGCAGCGTTCGGGACAGCTTAGCTTTCTTT; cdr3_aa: CSVRDSLAFF
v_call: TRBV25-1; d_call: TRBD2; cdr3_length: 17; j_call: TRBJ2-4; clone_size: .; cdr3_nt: TGTGCCAGCAGTGAATGGGGCTCGACTAGCGGGAGGAATGAGCAGTACTTC; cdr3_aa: CASSEWGSTSGRNEQYF
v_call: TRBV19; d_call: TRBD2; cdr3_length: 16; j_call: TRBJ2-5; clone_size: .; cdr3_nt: TGTGCCAGTAGTACCCACTCTAGCGGGGGGCTGGAGACCCAGTACTTC; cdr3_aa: CASSTHSSGGLETQYF
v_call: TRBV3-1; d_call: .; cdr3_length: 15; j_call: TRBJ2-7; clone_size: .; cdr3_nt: TGTGCCAGCAGCCGGGAGAGGCGAGGAGGATACGAGCAGTACTTC; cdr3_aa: CASSRERRGGYEQYF
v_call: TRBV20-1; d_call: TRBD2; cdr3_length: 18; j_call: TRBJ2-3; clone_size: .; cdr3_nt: TGCAGTGCTCCCGACCCCCTAGCGGGCGCGACGAGCACAGATACGCAGTATTTT; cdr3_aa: CSAPDPLAGATSTDTQYF
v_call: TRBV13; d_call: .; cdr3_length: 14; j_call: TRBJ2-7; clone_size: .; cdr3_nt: TGTGCCAGCAGCCGGCTGGACAGCTACTACGAGCAGTACTTC; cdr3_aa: CASSRLDSYYEQYF
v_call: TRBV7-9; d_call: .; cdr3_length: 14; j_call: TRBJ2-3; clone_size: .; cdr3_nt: TGTGCCAGCAGCTTAGTAGGGCAGAAATATACGCAGTATTTT; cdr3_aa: CASSLVGQKYTQYF
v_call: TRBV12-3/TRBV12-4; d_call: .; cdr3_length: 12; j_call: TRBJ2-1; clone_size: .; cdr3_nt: TGTGCCAGCAGACCCCCGGGAGAAAGGCAGTTCTTC; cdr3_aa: CASRPPGERQFF
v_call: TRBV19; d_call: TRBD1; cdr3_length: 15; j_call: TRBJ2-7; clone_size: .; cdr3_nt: TGTGCCAGTAGTTTCAGACGACAGGGTGCGTACGAGCAGTACTTC; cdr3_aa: CASSFRRQGAYEQYF
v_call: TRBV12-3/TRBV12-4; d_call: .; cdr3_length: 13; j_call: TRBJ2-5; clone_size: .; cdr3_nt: TGTGCCAGCAATAAAGACAGCCAAGAGACCCAGTACTTC; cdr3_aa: CASNKDSQETQYF
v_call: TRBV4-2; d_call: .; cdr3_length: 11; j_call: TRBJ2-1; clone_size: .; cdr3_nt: TGTGCCAGCAGCCCCCTCACAGGGCAGTTCTTC; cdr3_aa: CASSPLTGQFF
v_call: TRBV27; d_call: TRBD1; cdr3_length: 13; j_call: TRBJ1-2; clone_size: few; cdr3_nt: TGTGCCAGCATGAAGGGGGCATACTATGGCTACACCTTC; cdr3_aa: CASMKGAYYGYTF
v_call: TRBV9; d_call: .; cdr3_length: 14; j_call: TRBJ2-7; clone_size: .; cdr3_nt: TGTGCCAGCAGCGGGGAGGTCGGAAACTACGAGCAGTACTTC; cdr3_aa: CASSGEVGNYEQYF
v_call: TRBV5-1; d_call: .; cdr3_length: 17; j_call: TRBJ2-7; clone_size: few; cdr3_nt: TGCGCCAGCAGCACGAAAGGTGTTAGTGGGGGGGCAGGCGAGCAGTACTTC; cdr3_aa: CASSTKGVSGGAGEQYF
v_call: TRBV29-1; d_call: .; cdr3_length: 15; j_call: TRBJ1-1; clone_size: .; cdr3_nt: TGCAGCGTTTCATATCTGGTGGTAGTTGATACTGAAGCTTTCTTT; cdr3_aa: CSVSYLVVVDTEAFF
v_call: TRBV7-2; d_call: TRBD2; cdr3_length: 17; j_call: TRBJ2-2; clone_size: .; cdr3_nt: TGTGCCAGCAGCTTTACGACTAGCGGGAGTAGCACCGGGGAGCTGTTTTTT; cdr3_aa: CASSFTTSGSSTGELFF
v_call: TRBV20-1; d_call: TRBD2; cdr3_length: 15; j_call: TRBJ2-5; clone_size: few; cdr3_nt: TGCAGTGCTAGTACTAGCGGGGGGGGAGGAGAGACCCAGTACTTC; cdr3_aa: CSASTSGGGGETQYF
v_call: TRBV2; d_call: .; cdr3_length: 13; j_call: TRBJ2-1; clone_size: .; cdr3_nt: TGTGCCGACTCGGGGCTGCTCGACAATGAGCAGTTCTTC; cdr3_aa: CADSGLLDNEQFF
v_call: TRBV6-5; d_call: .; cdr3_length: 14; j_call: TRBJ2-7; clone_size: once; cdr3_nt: TGTGCCAGCAGGCCCGGCGAGGGCCCCTACGAGCAGTACTTC; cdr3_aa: CASRPGEGPYEQYF